Each of the 4 T cell receptor beta chains below was sequenced from the same sample in a study of Graves' ophthalmopathy and Graves' hyperthyroidism. For repertoire sequencing, the TCR beta CDR3 regions were amplified from RNA transcripts. In the first round, RT-PCR was carried out with HTBI primers, and a multiplex PCR formed the second round. TCRdb called the multiplex PCR reads again in MiXCR, with one record for every CDR3 protein. Here the sample spans about 150,000 distinct CDR3 sequences, approximately 38% being singletons. The source material was peripheral blood. The receptors originated from a woman aged 40 to 49 with Graves' ophthalmopathy.

The sample holds many counts of this clonotype. The chain carries TRBV4-2 and TRBJ2-2; 13 bases line up with TRBD2. The ends lost 4 bases at V and 7 bases at J; junction bases unmatched: 12. Germline V gene data show CDR1 as LGHNA and CDR2 as YNFKEQ. The length of the CDR3 is 18 residues. The CDR3 is CASSLWLGTSGINGELFF. As DNA, the CDR3 is TGTGCCAGCAGCCTCTGGCTCGGGACTAGCGGGATAAACGGGGAGCTGTTTTTT.

The rearrangement uses TRBV4-1 and TRBJ2-7; the match to TRBD1 covers 8 bases. This CDR3 is 15 amino acids long. The V and J ends lost 1 base and 6 bases, in that order; junction bases with no gene match: 8. Germline V lookup: CDR1 MGHRA, CDR2 YSYEKL. CDR3 DNA: TGCGCCAGCAGCCAAGTAGGGGACAGGACCGGCGAGCAGTACTTC. Amino acid sequence: CASSQVGDRTGEQYF.

This clonotype has more than one count but fewer than ten. The chain is built from TRBV6-2 or TRBV6-3 and TRBJ2-7, with D maybe TRBD2 (6 bases). The CDR3 length is 18 residues. Germline loops: CDR1 MNHEY, CDR2 SVGEGT. Trimming shortened V by 6 bases and J by 2 bases, and 26 bases separated the two germline ends. This CDR3 reads CASRNNVGGGGTAYEQYF. As DNA, the CDR3 is TGTGCCAGCAGAAACAACGTTGGGGGTGGCGGGACCGCCTACGAGCAGTACTTC.

In the case of this clonotype: The junction differs from germline at one of its ends, possibly a read error. The chain uses TRBV6-5 and TRBJ2-2; 11 bases match TRBD1. The CDR3 extends over 16 amino acids. In germline, CDR1 is MNHEY, CDR2 SVGAGI. The CDR3 sequence is CASNYRDRGLSGELFF. CDR3 nucleotides: TGTGCCAGCAATTACCGGGACAGGGGGTTGTCAGGGGAGCTGTTTTTT.